Shown below are 27 T cell receptor beta chains from a single sample sequenced in a study of blood T cell repertoires in COVID-19. The method was immunoSEQ multiplex PCR; TCRdb's version includes in-frame clones alone and lacks a portion of them. In the table there are some 170,000 clones, roughly 89% of which are singletons. Material for sequencing was peripheral blood. All receptors come from a woman between 45 and 60 years old with acute or convalescent COVID-19.

The chain links TRBV7-6 to TRBJ2-5; 8 nucleotides match TRBD1. Germline loops: CDR1 SGHVS, CDR2 FNYEAQ. Unmatched junction bases numbered 9, after V lost 4 bases and J lost 5 bases. This CDR3 is 15 amino acids long. The CDR3 nucleotides read TGTGCCAGCAGCTCGCGGGACAGGTGGGGGGAGACCCAGTACTTC. Protein: CASSSRDRWGETQYF.

This chain links TRBV27 with TRBJ1-6; TRBD1 is a possible D gene (5 bases). V was pared by 6 bases and J by 2 bases, with 26 bases between. The CDR3 is 20 residues long. Germline V lookup: CDR1 MNHEY, CDR2 SMNVEV (reference sequence). The chain's CDR3 is CASRPIIRGGISPYNSPLHF. In nucleotides, the CDR3 is TGTGCCAGCAGGCCCATTATAAGGGGAGGGATTAGCCCCTATAATTCACCCCTCCACTTT.

The chain joins TRBV4-1 to TRBJ2-3; tentative D call: TRBD1 (6 bases). V shed 4 bases and J shed 2 bases, with 13 bases lying between them. The CDR3 is 15 amino acids. CDR1 and CDR2 from the germline V gene are MGHRA and YSYEKL. The CDR3 protein is CASSRDRTATDTQYF. The CDR3 coding sequence is TGCGCCAGCAGCCGCGACAGGACTGCCACAGATACGCAGTATTTT.

The chain is built from TRBV4-2 and TRBJ2-7; TRBD1 aligns across 7 bases. The CDR3 is 15 amino acids. Unmatched junction bases numbered 3, after V lost 1 base and J lost 0 bases. Looked up from germline, CDR1 is LGHNA and CDR2 is YNFKEQ. The CDR3, as DNA: TGTGCCAGCAGCCAAGGGGGACAGTTCTCCTACGAGCAGTACTTC. It is translated as CASSQGGQFSYEQYF.

The chain links TRBV5-1 to TRBJ1-1; 7 bases fit TRBD1. Germline CDR1 is SGHRS and CDR2 is YFSETQ. The CDR3 is 14 residues long. V trimming: 3 bases; J trimming: 1 base; junction bases outside the gene matches: 3. Here the CDR3 DNA reads TGCGCCAGCAGCTCCGGGACAGAGAACACTGAAGCTTTCTTT. Translation gives CASSSGTENTEAFF.

This clone came up a few times. The chain links TRBV4-2 to TRBJ2-2, with D possibly matching TRBD2 (5 bases). Germline values: CDR1 LGHNA, CDR2 YNFKEQ. The length of the CDR3 is 17 residues. V shed 0 bases and J shed 1 base, with 12 bases lying between them. Written as DNA, the CDR3 is TGTGCCAGCAGCCAAGAGAAAAGAGGGCTGAACACCGGGGAGCTGTTTTTT. This codes for CASSQEKRGLNTGELFF.

The chain carries TRBV7-8 and TRBJ2-5; a weak D match, TRBD1 (5 bases). In germline, CDR1 is SGHVS, CDR2 FQNEAQ. Deletions cut 2 bases from V and 1 base from J, with 8 bases between. The CDR3 sequence is 14 residues long. The CDR3 is CASSLSTGQETQYF. The DNA of the CDR3 is TGTGCCAGCAGCTTATCAACAGGCCAAGAGACCCAGTACTTC.

This clone showed up just once. The J gene is TRBJ2-1, the V gene TRBV3-1 (or the pseudogene TRBV3-2); 12 bases are shared with TRBD1. The CDR3 extends over 15 amino acids. The germline V gene encodes CDR1 LGHDT and CDR2 YNNKEL (reference sequence). J lost 7 bases, V lost 4 bases, and 5 bases had no gene match. CDR3: CASSPRDRGLNEQFF. CDR3 nucleotide sequence: TGTGCCAGCAGCCCCCGGGACAGGGGGCTGAATGAGCAGTTCTTC.

This chain links TRBV5-6 with TRBJ2-2, with 7 positions matching TRBD2. Germline loops: CDR1 SGHDT, CDR2 YYEEEE. The CDR3 runs to 15 residues. J was trimmed by 3 bases and V by 3 bases; bases with no gene match: 5. The CDR3 DNA is TGTGCCAGCAGCTCAGCCCTAGCGGACACCGGGGAGCTGTTTTTT. Protein sequence: CASSSALADTGELFF.

The V call is TRBV27, the J call TRBJ2-7; tentative D call: TRBD1 (5 bases). The ends were cut back, 3 bases at V and 3 bases at J, with 9 bases in the middle. This CDR3 has 13 residues. Germline V CDR1 and CDR2: MNHEY, SMNVEV (reference sequence). This CDR3 reads CASSLGHLYEQYF. The CDR3 DNA reads TGTGCCAGCAGTTTGGGGCATCTCTACGAGCAGTACTTC.

The chain uses TRBV2 and TRBJ1-2; 7 positions match TRBD1. The CDR3 runs to 12 residues. V trimming: 6 bases; J trimming: 7 bases; junction bases outside the gene matches: 5. The germline V gene encodes CDR1 SNHLY and CDR2 FYNNEI. The DNA for the CDR3 is TGTGCCAGCAGAACACAGGGGTTTGGCTACACCTTC. It yields the protein CASRTQGFGYTF.

Concerning this clone: At the DNA level, this CDR3 is encoded by other sequences in the same sample as well. The chain links TRBV11-3 to TRBJ1-3; unclear D gene. Trimming removed 5 bases from V and 0 bases from J, with 5 bases in between. This CDR3 contains 13 residues. In germline, CDR1 is SGHNT, CDR2 YENEEA. In DNA form, the CDR3 reads TGTGCCAGCAGCCGGAGCTCTGGAAACACCATATATTTT. Its protein product is CASSRSSGNTIYF.

Concerning this clone itself: One end of the junction is discordant with germline, which a read error may explain. The CDR3, as DNA: TGTGCCAGCAGCGCCAGGGGCTCTAGGGCCAACGTCCTGACTTTC. This codes for CASSARGSRANVLTF. The chain combines TRBV7-2 with TRBJ2-6; perhaps TRBD1 as D (6 bases). CDR3 length: 15 residues. Germline-derived CDR1 and CDR2 are SGHTA and FQGNSA.

The chain is built from TRBV5-4 and TRBJ2-3; tentative D call: TRBD2 (5 bases). V was clipped by 4 bases and J by 0 bases, with 15 bases between them. Germline V gene lookup returns CDR1 SGHNT and CDR2 YYREEE (reference sequence). The CDR3 runs to 16 residues. The chain's CDR3 is CASSQASPGSTDTQYF. In DNA, the CDR3 is TGTGCCAGCAGCCAAGCCTCCCCGGGGAGCACAGATACGCAGTATTTT.

The chain joins TRBV18 to TRBJ2-3; D ambiguous. Germline V gene data show CDR1 as KGHSH and CDR2 as LQKENI. Trimming pared 0 bases from V and 4 bases from J, leaving 5 bases between. The CDR3 is made up of 13 amino acids. CDR3 nucleotide sequence: TGTGCCAGCTCACCACCCGCGGCAGATACGCAGTATTTT. This sequence encodes CASSPPAADTQYF.

This chain links TRBV11-2 with TRBJ2-1; 7 bases are shared with TRBD2. Trimming cost V 2 bases and J 6 bases; bases outside gene matches: 1. Germline V gene data show CDR1 as SGHAT and CDR2 as FQNNGV. This CDR3 spans 13 amino acids. CDR3 in DNA: TGTGCCAGCAGCTTATGGGGGGGCAATGAGCAGTTCTTC. Amino acid sequence: CASSLWGGNEQFF.

The chain links TRBV6-5 to TRBJ2-3, with D maybe TRBD1 (6 bases). V was pared by 6 bases and J by 2 bases, with 9 bases between. The germline V gene encodes CDR1 MNHEY and CDR2 SVGAGI. This CDR3 has 13 amino acids. CDR3: CASRGQPTDTQYF. DNA for the CDR3: TGTGCCAGCAGAGGACAGCCCACAGATACGCAGTATTTT.

V gene TRBV27 combines with J gene TRBJ1-2; D is unresolved. Germline assignment: CDR1 MNHEY and CDR2 SMNVEV (reference sequence). The CDR3 spans 13 residues. Trimming took off 6 bases at V and 8 bases at J, with 16 bases between the two ends. The CDR3 DNA sequence: TGTGCCAGCAGCTCTACAGATTTACGCGGCTACACCTTC. It codes for CASSSTDLRGYTF.

The rearrangement uses TRBV30 and TRBJ2-1; no firm D call. The CDR3 has 13 residues. With 3 bases removed from V and 4 bases from J, the gap between germline ends came to 10 bases. From germline, CDR1 is GTSNPN and CDR2 SVGIG (reference sequence). CDR3 amino acids: CAWRSVSYNEQFF. CDR3 nucleotide sequence: TGTGCCTGGAGATCCGTATCTTACAATGAGCAGTTCTTC. Drawing the rest from reference TRBV30 and TRBJ2-1, the complete variable domain is SQTIHQWPATLVQPVGSPLSLECTVEGTSNPNLYWYRQAAGRGLQLLFYSVGIGQISSEVPQNLSASRPQDRQFILSSKKLLLSDSGFYLCAWRSVSYNEQFFGPGTRLTVL.

The V and J genes are TRBV5-5 and TRBJ1-2; D is perhaps TRBD1 (6 bases). The CDR3 consists of 15 residues. The V and J ends lost 4 bases and 4 bases respectively, with 17 bases between them. The germline CDR1 and CDR2 sequences are SGHKS and YYEKEE (reference sequence). The CDR3, as DNA: TGTGCCAGCAGCAGGGGCAGGGGATCTTCCTATGGCTACACCTTC. Its protein product is CASSRGRGSSYGYTF. Variable domain in full (rest from reference TRBV5-5 and TRBJ1-2): DAGVTQSPTHLIKTRGQQVTLRCSPISGHKSVSWYQQVLGQGPQFIFQYYEKEERGRGNFPDRFSARQFPNYSSELNVNALLLGDSALYLCASSRGRGSSYGYTFGSGTRLTVV.

The chain couples TRBV18 to TRBJ1-6, with D possibly TRBD1 on 5 matching bases. This CDR3 region has 14 residues. V was shortened by 6 bases and J by 6 bases, with 12 bases between the two germline ends. Germline CDR1 KGHSH, CDR2 LQKENI. The CDR3 coding sequence is TGTGCCAGCTCCCCAGCGGGGGGTAATTCACCCCTCCACTTT. Residues: CASSPAGGNSPLHF.

This clone has more than one count but fewer than ten. The chain combines TRBV10-3 with TRBJ1-2; TRBD1 matches at 8 bases. Germline values: CDR1 ENHRY, CDR2 SYGVKD. The CDR3 has 15 residues. V gave up 0 bases and J gave up 3 bases; unmatched junction bases: 3. CDR3 protein: CAISESGTGYYGYTF. The CDR3 coding sequence is TGTGCCATCAGTGAGTCAGGGACAGGATACTATGGCTACACCTTC.

V gene TRBV6-4 combines with J gene TRBJ1-1; 7 nucleotides agree with TRBD1. The CDR3 totals 13 residues. Germline V CDR1 and CDR2: MRHNA, SNTAGT. V dropped 2 bases and J dropped 5; count of bases not matched to a gene: 2. The CDR3: CASSDPTGTEAFF. The DNA of the CDR3 is TGTGCCAGCAGTGACCCGACAGGGACTGAAGCTTTCTTT.

The chain combines TRBV7-6 with TRBJ2-5; 7 nucleotides line up with TRBD2. The CDR3 contains 14 residues. CDR1 SGHVS and CDR2 FNYEAQ come from the germline V gene. Trimming cost V 5 bases and J 2 bases; bases outside gene matches: 5. The CDR3 reads CASSPGGIQETQYF. As DNA, the CDR3 is TGTGCCAGCAGCCCCGGGGGGATTCAAGAGACCCAGTACTTC.

This clone was seen a single time. The CDR3, as DNA: TGTGCCAGCAGCTTCCGGACAGGTGATGATGGCTACACCTTC. The encoded protein is CASSFRTGDDGYTF. The chain is built from TRBV11-3 and TRBJ1-2, with 7 nucleotides matching TRBD1. The CDR3 runs 14 residues. The germline gives CDR1 SGHNT, CDR2 YENEEA. V was clipped by 3 bases and J by 6 bases; unmatched bases: 7.

V usage is TRBV6-6 and J usage is TRBJ1-1; 12 bases line up with TRBD1. There are 16 residues in the CDR3. With V trimmed by 7 bases and J by 1 base, 7 bases remained unmatched. Germline values: CDR1 MNHNY, CDR2 SVGAGI (reference sequence). This CDR3 is CASTRGQGAPNTEAFF. The CDR3 DNA reads TGTGCCAGCACCAGGGGACAGGGGGCCCCGAACACTGAAGCTTTCTTT.

This clone was picked up one time. CDR3 DNA: TGCGCCAGCAGCCCGAATGTGGGACAGGGGGCGAGAAACACCATATATTTT. This sequence encodes CASSPNVGQGARNTIYF. This sequence joins TRBV5-1 and TRBJ1-3; TRBD1 agrees at 12 bases. Germline CDR1 SGHRS, CDR2 YFSETQ. V lost 4 bases to trimming and J lost 5 bases; unmatched junction nucleotides: 10. There are 17 residues in the CDR3.